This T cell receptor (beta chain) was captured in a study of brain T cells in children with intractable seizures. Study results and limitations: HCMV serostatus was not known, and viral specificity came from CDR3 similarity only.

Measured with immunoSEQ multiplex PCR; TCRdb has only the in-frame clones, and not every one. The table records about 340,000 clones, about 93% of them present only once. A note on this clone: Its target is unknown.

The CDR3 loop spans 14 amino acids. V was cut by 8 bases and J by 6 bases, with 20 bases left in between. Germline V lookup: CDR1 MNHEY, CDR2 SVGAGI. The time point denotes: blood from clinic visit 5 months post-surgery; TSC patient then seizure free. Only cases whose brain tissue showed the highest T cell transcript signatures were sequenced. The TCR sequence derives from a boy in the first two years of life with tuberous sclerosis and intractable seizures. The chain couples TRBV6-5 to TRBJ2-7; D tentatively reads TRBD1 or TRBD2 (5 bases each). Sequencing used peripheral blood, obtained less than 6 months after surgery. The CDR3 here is CASVPGTKMSEQYF. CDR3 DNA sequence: TGTGCCAGCGTACCAGGGACGAAAATGAGCGAGCAGTACTTC.